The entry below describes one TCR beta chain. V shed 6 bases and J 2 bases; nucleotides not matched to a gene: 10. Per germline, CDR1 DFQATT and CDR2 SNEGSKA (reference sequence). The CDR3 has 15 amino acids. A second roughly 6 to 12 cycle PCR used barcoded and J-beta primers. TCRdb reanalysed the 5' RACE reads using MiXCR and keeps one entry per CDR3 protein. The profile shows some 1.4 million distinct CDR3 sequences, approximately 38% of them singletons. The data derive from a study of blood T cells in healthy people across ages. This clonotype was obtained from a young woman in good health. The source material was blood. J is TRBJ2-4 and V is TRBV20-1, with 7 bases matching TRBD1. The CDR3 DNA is TGCAGTGCCGCCATCACAGGGGATCCCAAAAACATTCAGTACTTC. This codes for CSAAITGDPKNIQYF.